The TCR beta chain described here comes from a study of PD-1 blockade in classical Hodgkin lymphoma. Sequencing used immunoSEQ multiplex PCR; TCRdb keeps in-frame clones, though not all of them. The table lists about 10,000 clones, approximately 84% of them singletons. CDR3 size: 16 residues. The germline V gene has CDR1 SGHVS and CDR2 FNYEAQ. The J segment lost 4 bases and the V segment lost 1 base, leaving 7 bases of the junction unmatched. As regards this clone: What it recognizes is unknown.

Study results and limitations: Patients starting nivolumab less than 1 year after ASCT had lower diversity and were excluded from later analyses.

Every patient experienced relapse after autologous stem cell transplantation, and brentuximab vedotin exposure varied. The chain uses TRBV7-6 and TRBJ2-7; 10 positions match TRBD1. The TCR originated in a human donor with classical Hodgkin lymphoma. The material was peripheral blood mononuclear cells (PBMCs), obtained before the second cycle of nivolumab. For the CDR3, the DNA is TGTGCCAGCAGCTTAGGGCCCGGGACAGGGGATTACGAGCAGTACTTC. Translated, it gives CASSLGPGTGDYEQYF.